This T cell receptor beta chain emerged from a study of kidney transplant recipient with SARS-CoV-2 infection. This CDR3 spans 17 amino acids. In germline, CDR1 is MNHEY, CDR2 SVGEGT. Deletions cut 5 bases from V and 4 bases from J, with 23 bases between. TCRdb called the reads again in MiXCR, with one record for every CDR3 protein. The sample records some 220,000 distinct CDR3 sequences, less than 35% being singletons. This clonotype was picked up many times. This clonotype was sampled from a male patient between 25 and 39 years old who had COVID-19 and was a kidney transplant recipient. Some T cells may be transferred from the graft donor. The chain links TRBV6-2 or TRBV6-3 to TRBJ1-2; no clear D gene. Sequencing used a blood sample, obtained at baseline and between days 110 and 120 from a kidney transplant recipient. CDR3 DNA: TGTGCCAGCAGTAGGGATCACTGCATCGGAAAGACCTATGGCTACACCTTC. This sequence encodes CASSRDHCIGKTYGYTF.